Presented here are 8 T cell receptor beta chains from one specimen sequenced in a study of CD8+ T cells in alopecia areata (dated by TCRdb to the late 2010s). The time point label, read with the paper, signifies: 24 weeks on oral tofacitinib. This specimen's treatment or condition label, interpreted: oral pan-JAK inhibitor, 5-10 mg twice daily. The library was made by the immunoSEQ multiplex PCR assay. To provide template for TCR sequencing, every sample had RNA extracted and reverse transcribed into cDNA. The table comes from immuneACCESS by way of TCRdb, which keeps in-frame sequences with V and J called. Part of the clones is missing from these tables; in studies checked, under half for an unresolved V gene and the rest for unknown reasons. The sample table holds approximately 190,000 clones, of which roughly 64% were seen once. 5.5% of the sample is taken by the ten largest. The specimen comprised CD4+ T cells sorted from blood, sampled at week 24, from a patient treated with tofacitinib. Receptors were obtained from a human donor with alopecia areata.

This clone turned up a few times. The chain combines TRBV5-6 with TRBJ2-5, with TRBD2 as a possible D gene (5 bases). The germline V and J ends were trimmed by 4 bases and 4 bases, with 11 bases remaining between them. CDR1 is SGHDT, CDR2 YYEEEE, per germline. This CDR3 spans 13 amino acids. Here the CDR3 DNA reads TGTGCCAGCAGCGTACGAAGCGGAGAGACCCAGTACTTC. Its translation: CASSVRSGETQYF.

The chain carries TRBV5-4 and TRBJ2-1; 12 bases are a match to TRBD1. This CDR3 is built from 18 residues. V lost 4 bases to trimming and J lost 3 bases; unmatched junction nucleotides: 11. The germline CDR1 and CDR2 sequences are SGHNT and YYREEE (reference sequence). Here the CDR3 reads CASSESRDRGLNYNEQFF. CDR3 bases: TGTGCCAGCAGCGAGAGCCGGGACAGGGGGCTTAACTACAATGAGCAGTTCTTC.

V is TRBV6-5 and J is TRBJ2-3; D might be TRBD1 (6 bases). The CDR3 length is 14 residues. Per the germline V gene, CDR1 is MNHEY and CDR2 is SVGAGI. V was cut by 7 bases and J by 4 bases, with 15 bases left in between. CDR3 sequence: CASTRQASPDTQYF. The DNA of the CDR3 is TGTGCCAGCACCAGACAGGCTTCACCAGATACGCAGTATTTT.

The CDR3 spells CASRLPSDHYGYTF. DNA for the CDR3: TGTGCCAGCCGCCTCCCCTCGGACCACTATGGCTACACCTTC. The genes are TRBV6-5 and TRBJ1-2; D is undetermined. V lost 8 bases to trimming and J lost 3 bases, with 16 bases between them. This CDR3 is built from 14 residues. Germline CDR1 is MNHEY and CDR2 is SVGAGI.

The gene calls are TRBV27 and TRBJ2-4; D might be TRBD1 (5 bases). Germline CDR1 is MNHEY and CDR2 is SMNVEV (reference sequence). The ends were cut back, 5 bases at V and 9 bases at J, with 14 bases in the middle. There are 13 residues in the CDR3. The CDR3 loop reads CASSGVREGIQYF. The CDR3 nucleotides are TGTGCCAGCAGTGGGGTCAGGGAAGGCATTCAGTACTTC.

This clone was detected once. A read error likely explains this, since a far larger clone differs by one base. V gene TRBV27 combines with J gene TRBJ2-7; a weak D match, TRBD2 (7 bases). Looked up from germline, CDR1 is MNHEY and CDR2 is SMNVEV (reference sequence). This CDR3 spans 15 amino acids. The CDR3 region is CASSFRRGGSYERYF. The CDR3 nucleotides read TGTGCCAGCAGTTTTCGGCGCGGGGGCTCCTACGAGCGGTACTTC.

The chain combines TRBV7-9 with TRBJ1-1, with 8 bases that match TRBD1. After removal of 5 bases from V and 0 bases from J, the junction contained 5 bases not matched to a gene. This CDR3 has 15 residues. Germline V gene data show CDR1 as SEHNR and CDR2 as FQNEAQ (reference sequence). The CDR3 sequence: CASSEGTGVNTEAFF. In DNA, the CDR3 is TGTGCCAGCAGCGAGGGGACAGGCGTGAACACTGAAGCTTTCTTT. The whole variable domain, remainder taken from reference TRBV7-9 and TRBJ1-1, is DTGVSQNPRHKITKRGQNVTFRCDPISEHNRLYWYRQTLGQGPEFLTYFQNEAQLEKSRLLSDRFSAERPKGSFSTLEIQRTEQGDSAMYLCASSEGTGVNTEAFFGQGTRLTVV.

V and J are TRBV5-1 and TRBJ1-2; D unclear. This CDR3 region has 12 residues. Germline V gene data show CDR1 as SGHRS and CDR2 as YFSETQ. Trimming removed 0 bases at V and 6 bases at J, with 6 bases between. This CDR3 reads CASSLGVDGYTF. CDR3 nucleotides: TGCGCCAGCAGCTTGGGCGTTGATGGCTACACCTTC.